This T cell receptor beta chain came from a study of chemoradiotherapy in HPV16-positive cancers. Data came from immunoSEQ multiplex PCR; TCRdb stores just in-frame clones and leaves some out. The data contain 7,000 or so clones, 70% to 90% of them seen just once; the ten biggest clones take up over 3.5%. CDR3 length: 14 amino acids. Germline V gene sequence: CDR1 MNHNS, CDR2 SASEGT. V was pared by 10 bases and J by 4 bases, with 8 bases of the junction left unmatched. This rearrangement joins TRBV6-1 to TRBJ2-5, with TRBD1 identical over 11 bases. The TCR was taken from a human donor with HPV-associated anogenital cancer. The sample was taken from a patient who underwent chemoradiotherapy. The CDR3, as DNA: TGTGCCATCCAGCCGGGACAGGGGGGAGAGACCCAGTACTTC. This sequence encodes CAIQPGQGGETQYF.